The rows below give T cell receptor beta chains drawn from one sample of a study of CD8 T cells in Susac syndrome. TCRdb redid the calling of the immunoSEQ multiplex PCR reads with MiXCR, one entry per CDR3 protein. The data contain hundreds of thousands of distinct CDR3 sequences, about 85% of them singletons. Sequenced sample: CD8+ T cells from PBMCs. These receptors were obtained from a human donor with multiple sclerosis. The CDR3 runs from the conserved cysteine through the conserved F or W. D genes are given only for firm matches. Not all rows give a size; the values are once, few, many and, for expanded clones, a class.

j_call d_call clone_size v_call cdr3_nt cdr3_aa
TRBJ1-1 TRBD1 few TRBV5-5 TGTGCCAGCAGCTTGGTTACAGGGGGGACTGAAGCTTTCTTT CASSLVTGGTEAFF
TRBJ1-1 TRBD1 . TRBV27 TGTGCCAGCAGTTTAAGCCCCGGGACAGGCACTGAAGCTTTCTTT CASSLSPGTGTEAFF
TRBJ2-6 . . TRBV5-4 TGTGCCAGCAGCTTGGCCCTAGGACACTCTCGCTCTGGGGCCAACGTCCTGACTTTC CASSLALGHSRSGANVLTF
TRBJ1-1 TRBD1 . TRBV7-4 TGTGCCAGCAGCGGAGGGACAGGGGTGACGACTGAAGCTTTCTTT CASSGGTGVTTEAFF
TRBJ2-7 . . TRBV5-1 TGCGCCAGCAGCTTGGGTCAGAGCGACTCCTACGAGCAGTACTTC CASSLGQSDSYEQYF
TRBJ2-7 . . TRBV30 TGTGCCTGGGCTGGGACTGGGATAGACGAGCAGTACTTC CAWAGTGIDEQYF
TRBJ2-7 . . TRBV12-5 TGTGCTAGTGGTTTGGTAAAGGGGATCTCCTACGAGCAGTACTTC CASGLVKGISYEQYF
TRBJ2-2 TRBD2 . TRBV30 TGTGCCTCCCCCACAGAAAAGACTAGCGTCACCGGGGAGCTGTTTTTT CASPTEKTSVTGELFF
TRBJ1-2 . . TRBV6-2/TRBV6-3 TGTGCCAGCAGTTACTCGGAGGACGGACCGAGTGGCTACACCTTC CASSYSEDGPSGYTF
TRBJ2-1 . . TRBV7-9 TGTGCCAGCAGCAACCGGGACGCGGGTTCCGAGCAGTTCTTC CASSNRDAGSEQFF
TRBJ2-1 TRBD2 . TRBV19 TGTGCCACTCAGACTAGCGGGTTCTACAATGAGCAGTTCTTC CATQTSGFYNEQFF
TRBJ2-3 . . TRBV7-9 TGTGCCAGCAGCTCCACGGGAAGCACAGATACGCAGTATTTT CASSSTGSTDTQYF
TRBJ2-2 . . TRBV9 TGTGCCAGCAGCACTAACACCGGGGAGCTGTTTTTT CASSTNTGELFF
TRBJ2-2 TRBD2 . TRBV27 TGTGCCAGCAGTTTATCCCGACTAGCGGCGATAACCGGGGAGCTGTTTTTT CASSLSRLAAITGELFF
TRBJ1-5 TRBD1 . TRBV11-2 TGTGCCAGCAGCCCGGGGACAGGGGGCCCCCATCAGCCCCAGCATTTT CASSPGTGGPHQPQHF
TRBJ1-2 . . TRBV12-3/TRBV12-4 TGTGCCAGCATGGAGATCGGGGGTCCATATGGCTACACCTTC CASMEIGGPYGYTF
TRBJ2-7 . . TRBV6-2/TRBV6-3 TGTGCCAGCAGCCCTGCTTGGAGGAGCTCCTACGAGCAGTACTTC CASSPAWRSSYEQYF
TRBJ2-7 . . TRBV3-1 TGTGCCAGCAGCCAAGGGGAGGACTACGAGCAGTACTTC CASSQGEDYEQYF
TRBJ1-1 . . TRBV6-2/TRBV6-3 TGTGCCAGCACCCCGGGCCCCCGACTTGTAGCTTTCTTT CASTPGPRLVAFF
TRBJ1-2 . . TRBV5-1 TGCGCCAGCAGCTTGGTGGACAGCCCCTATGGCTACACCTTC CASSLVDSPYGYTF
TRBJ1-2 . . TRBV7-9 TGTGCCAGCAGCTTAGGAGACAGAGGAAGGAGCGGCTACACCTTC CASSLGDRGRSGYTF
TRBJ2-3 . . TRBV27 TGTGCCAGCAGTTTCGGGCTAGCGACTAGCACAGATACGCAGTATTTT CASSFGLATSTDTQYF
TRBJ1-2 TRBD1 . TRBV9 TGTGCCAGCGAGGATAGGACAGGGGTTGGCTACACCTTC CASEDRTGVGYTF
TRBJ1-4 TRBD1 . TRBV10-3 TGTGCCATCAGTAGGGGGACAGATGGATATGAAAAACTGTTTTTT CAISRGTDGYEKLFF
TRBJ2-7 . . TRBV27 TGTGCCAGCTCCTTGGACAGTGACTCCTACGAGCAGTACTTC CASSLDSDSYEQYF
TRBJ1-1 TRBD1 once TRBV28 TGTGCCAGCAGTTCGACAGGGGAGAAAGAGAACACTGAAGCTTTCTTT CASSSTGEKENTEAFF
TRBJ2-5 TRBD2 . TRBV29-1 TGCAGCGTTGAAGTACTAGCGGCCGAAGAGACCCAGTACTTC CSVEVLAAEETQYF
TRBJ2-3 TRBD2 . TRBV4-2 TGTGCCAGCAGCCAATCACTAGCGGGGCCAGATACGCAGTATTTT CASSQSLAGPDTQYF
TRBJ2-3 TRBD1 . TRBV7-2 TGTGCCAGCAGCTTAGAAGGGACAGAGGATTCCCCAGATACGCAGTATTTT CASSLEGTEDSPDTQYF
TRBJ2-7 . . TRBV29-1 TGCAGCGTTGTGGAAGCTTACGAGCAGTACTTC CSVVEAYEQYF
TRBJ2-7 . . TRBV12-3/TRBV12-4 TGTGCCAGCAGTTTTTCTAGTGAACGATCCTACGAGCAGTACTTC CASSFSSERSYEQYF
TRBJ2-1 TRBD2 few TRBV20-1 TGCAGTGCTAGACCCTCAGGACTAGCGGTAAACAATGAGCAGTTCTTC CSARPSGLAVNNEQFF
TRBJ2-1 . once TRBV5-6 TGTGCCAGCAGCTTGGATGGGTTAAGGTACAATGAGCAGTTCTTC CASSLDGLRYNEQFF
TRBJ2-7 . . TRBV10-3 TGTGCCATCAGTCAGGACCTTTCCTACGAGCAGTACTTC CAISQDLSYEQYF
TRBJ2-7 TRBD1 . TRBV6-6 TGTGCCAGCAGTTACGTAGGGGGCCACTCCTACGAGCAGTACTTC CASSYVGGHSYEQYF
TRBJ2-7 . . TRBV28 TGTGCCAGCAGTATACATCACCCCTACGAGCAGTACTTC CASSIHHPYEQYF
TRBJ2-7 TRBD2 . TRBV20-1 TGCAGTGCTGGGACTAGCGGGGGCTACGAGCAGTACTTC CSAGTSGGYEQYF
TRBJ1-5 . . TRBV30 TGTGCCTGGAATCTGGGACACCCCAATCAGCCCCAGCATTTT CAWNLGHPNQPQHF
TRBJ1-6 . . TRBV7-9 TGTGCCAGCAGCTTACTCGGGCACCAATATAATTCACCCCTCCACTTT CASSLLGHQYNSPLHF
TRBJ2-1 . . TRBV27 TGTGCCAGCAGTTTATCGAAGGCAGGGCCATGGAATGAGCAGTTCTTC CASSLSKAGPWNEQFF
TRBJ2-2 . . TRBV5-1 TGCGCCAGCAGCTTGGAGGAGAGGATTAACACCGGGGAGCTGTTTTTT CASSLEERINTGELFF
TRBJ2-6 . . TRBV27 TGTGCCAGCAGTTTATCGTCCGGGAATCCCAACGTCCTGACTTTC CASSLSSGNPNVLTF
TRBJ1-4 . once TRBV6-1 TGTGCCAGCAGATTCATCGGACTATCAACTAATGAAAAACTGTTTTTT CASRFIGLSTNEKLFF